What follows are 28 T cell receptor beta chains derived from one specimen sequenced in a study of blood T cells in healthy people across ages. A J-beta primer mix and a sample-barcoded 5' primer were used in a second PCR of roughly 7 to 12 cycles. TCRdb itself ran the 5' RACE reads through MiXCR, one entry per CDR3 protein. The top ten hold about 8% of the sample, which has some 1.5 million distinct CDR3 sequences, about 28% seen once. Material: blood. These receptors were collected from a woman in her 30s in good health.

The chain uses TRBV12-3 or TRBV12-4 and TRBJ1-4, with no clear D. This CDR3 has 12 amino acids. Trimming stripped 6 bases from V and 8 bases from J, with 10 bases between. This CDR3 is CASRALREKLFF. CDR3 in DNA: TGTGCCAGCAGAGCACTGCGGGAAAAACTGTTTTTT.

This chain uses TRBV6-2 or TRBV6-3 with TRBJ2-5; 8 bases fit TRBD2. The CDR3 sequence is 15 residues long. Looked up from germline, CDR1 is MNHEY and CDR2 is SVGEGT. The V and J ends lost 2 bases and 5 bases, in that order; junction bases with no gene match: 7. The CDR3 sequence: CASSYAGGAGETQYF. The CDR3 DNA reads TGTGCCAGCAGTTACGCCGGGGGGGCCGGGGAGACCCAGTACTTC.

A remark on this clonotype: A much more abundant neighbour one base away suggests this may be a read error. CDR3 region: CASSLAGSRRDYDYTF. In nucleotides, the CDR3 is TGTGCCAGCAGTTTAGCGGGTAGTCGAAGGGATTATGACTACACCTTC. The V and J genes are TRBV12-3 or TRBV12-4 and TRBJ1-2; D not resolved. The CDR3 runs 16 residues.

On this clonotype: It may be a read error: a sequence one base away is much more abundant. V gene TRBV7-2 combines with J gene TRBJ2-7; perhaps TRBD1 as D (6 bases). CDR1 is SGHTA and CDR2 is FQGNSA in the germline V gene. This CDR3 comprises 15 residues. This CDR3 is CARSLALRGSGEQYF. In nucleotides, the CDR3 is TGTGCCCGCAGCTTAGCGCTCAGGGGTAGTGGCGAGCAGTACTTC. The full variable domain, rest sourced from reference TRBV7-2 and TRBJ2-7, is GAGVSQSPSNKVTEKGKDVELRCDPISGHTALYWYRQSLGQGLEFLIYFQGNSAPDKSGLPSDRFSAERTGGSVSTLTIQRTQQEDSAVYLCARSLALRGSGEQYFGPGTRLTVT.

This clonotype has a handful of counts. In DNA, the CDR3 is TGCAGCGTTGAGACTTACATCAGAGGACAGGTGATTAACTATGGCTACACCTTC. Its translation is CSVETYIRGQVINYGYTF. The V call is TRBV29-1, the J call TRBJ1-2; 7 positions match TRBD1. CDR1 and CDR2 (germline): SQVTM, ANQGSEA. V shed 3 bases and J 1 base; nucleotides not matched to a gene: 17. The CDR3 consists of 18 residues.

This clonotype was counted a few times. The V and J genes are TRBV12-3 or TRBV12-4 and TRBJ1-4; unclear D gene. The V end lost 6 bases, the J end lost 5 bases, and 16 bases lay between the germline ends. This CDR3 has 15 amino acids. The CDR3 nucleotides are TGTGCCAGCAGCCCTCTTCCCGACCCCAATGAAAAACTGTTTTTT. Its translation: CASSPLPDPNEKLFF.

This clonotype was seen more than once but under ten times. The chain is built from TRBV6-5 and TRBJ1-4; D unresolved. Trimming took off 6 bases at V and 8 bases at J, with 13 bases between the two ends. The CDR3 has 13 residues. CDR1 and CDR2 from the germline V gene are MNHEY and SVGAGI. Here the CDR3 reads CASRDFRSEKLFF. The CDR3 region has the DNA TGTGCCAGCAGGGACTTTAGGTCGGAAAAACTGTTTTTT.

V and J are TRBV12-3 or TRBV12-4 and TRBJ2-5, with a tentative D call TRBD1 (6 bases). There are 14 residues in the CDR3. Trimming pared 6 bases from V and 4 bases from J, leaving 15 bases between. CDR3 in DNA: TGTGCCAGCAGGACCAATCTAGGGGGAGAGACCCAGTACTTC. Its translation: CASRTNLGGETQYF.

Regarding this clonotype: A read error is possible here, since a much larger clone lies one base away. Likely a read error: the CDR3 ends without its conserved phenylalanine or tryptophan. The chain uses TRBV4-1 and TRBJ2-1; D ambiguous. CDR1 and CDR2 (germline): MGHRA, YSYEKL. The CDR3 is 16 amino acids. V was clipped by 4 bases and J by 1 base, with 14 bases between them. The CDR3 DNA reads TGCGCCAGCAGCCCTAAGGGCGGTAGGTCCTACAATGAGCAGTTCGTC. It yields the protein CASSPKGGRSYNEQFV.

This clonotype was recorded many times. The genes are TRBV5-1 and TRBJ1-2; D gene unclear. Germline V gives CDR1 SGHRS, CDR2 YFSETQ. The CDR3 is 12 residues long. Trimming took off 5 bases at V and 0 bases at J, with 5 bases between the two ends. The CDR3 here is CASRGANYGYTF. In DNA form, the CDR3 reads TGCGCCAGCAGAGGCGCTAACTATGGCTACACCTTC. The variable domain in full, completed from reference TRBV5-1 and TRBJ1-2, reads KAGVTQTPRYLIKTRGQQVTLSCSPISGHRSVSWYQQTPGQGLQFLFEYFSETQRNKGNFPGRFSGRQFSNSRSEMNVSTLELGDSALYLCASRGANYGYTFGSGTRLTVV.

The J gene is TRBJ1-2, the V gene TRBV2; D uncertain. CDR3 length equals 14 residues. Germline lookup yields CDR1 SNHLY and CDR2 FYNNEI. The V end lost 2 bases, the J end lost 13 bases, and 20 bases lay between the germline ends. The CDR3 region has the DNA TGTGCCAGCAGTGAAAGTGTTAGTGGCGCCAATCCCACCTTC. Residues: CASSESVSGANPTF.

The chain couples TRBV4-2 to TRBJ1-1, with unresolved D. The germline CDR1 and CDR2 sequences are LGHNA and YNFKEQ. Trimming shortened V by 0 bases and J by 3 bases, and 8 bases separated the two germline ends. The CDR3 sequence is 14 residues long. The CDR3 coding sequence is TGTGCCAGCAGCCAAGATGCGTCGGACACTGAAGCTTTCTTT. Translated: CASSQDASDTEAFF.

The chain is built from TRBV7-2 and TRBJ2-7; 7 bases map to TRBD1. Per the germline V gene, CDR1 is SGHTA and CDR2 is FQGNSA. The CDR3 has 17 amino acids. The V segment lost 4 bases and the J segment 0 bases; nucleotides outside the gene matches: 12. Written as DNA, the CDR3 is TGTGCCAGCAGCTCATTTTGGACAGGCTATTCCTCCTACGAGCAGTACTTC. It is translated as CASSSFWTGYSSYEQYF.

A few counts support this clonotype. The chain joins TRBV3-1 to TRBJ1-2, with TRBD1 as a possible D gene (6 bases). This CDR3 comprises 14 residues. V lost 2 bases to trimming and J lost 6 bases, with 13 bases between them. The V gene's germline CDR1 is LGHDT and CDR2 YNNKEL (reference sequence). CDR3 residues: CASSQLVGGDGYTF. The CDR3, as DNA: TGTGCCAGCAGCCAATTGGTCGGGGGCGATGGCTACACCTTC.

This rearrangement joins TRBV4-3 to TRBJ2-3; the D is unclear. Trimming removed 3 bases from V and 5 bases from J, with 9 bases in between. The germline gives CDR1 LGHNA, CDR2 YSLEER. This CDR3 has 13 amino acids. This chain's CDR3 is CASSQGLVDTQYF. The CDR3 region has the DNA TGCGCCAGCAGCCAGGGTCTCGTAGATACGCAGTATTTT.

CDR3 bases: TGTGCCAGCAGCCGCCGATCGTCAGGAAGCGGAAGGGTGAACACTGAAGCTTTCTTT. Translating gives CASSRRSSGSGRVNTEAFF. V usage is TRBV14 and J usage is TRBJ1-1; D call uncertain. Trimming pared 4 bases from V and 0 bases from J, leaving 24 bases between. CDR1 is SGHDN and CDR2 is FVKESK in the germline V gene. The CDR3 is 19 amino acids.

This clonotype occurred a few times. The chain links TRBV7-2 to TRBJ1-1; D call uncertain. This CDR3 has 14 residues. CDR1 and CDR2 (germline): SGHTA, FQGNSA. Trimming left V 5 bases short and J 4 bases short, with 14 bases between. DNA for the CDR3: TGTGCCAGCAGCCTAGGATACGTGAGCACTGAAGCTTTCTTT. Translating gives CASSLGYVSTEAFF.

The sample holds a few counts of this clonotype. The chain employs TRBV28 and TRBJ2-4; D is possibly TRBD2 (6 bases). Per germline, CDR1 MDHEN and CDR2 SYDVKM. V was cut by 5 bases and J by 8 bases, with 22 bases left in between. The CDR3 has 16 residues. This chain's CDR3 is CASSPLASSQRDIQYF. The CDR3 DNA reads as TGTGCCAGCAGTCCCCTCGCTAGCTCTCAGCGGGACATTCAGTACTTC.

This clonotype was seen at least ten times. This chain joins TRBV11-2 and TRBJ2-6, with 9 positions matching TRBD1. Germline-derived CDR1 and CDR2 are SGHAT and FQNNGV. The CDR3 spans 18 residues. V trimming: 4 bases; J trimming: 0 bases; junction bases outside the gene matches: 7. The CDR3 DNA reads TGTGCCAGCAGCTCCTTGACAGGGGGGGGCTCTGGGGCCAACGTCCTGACTTTC. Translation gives CASSSLTGGGSGANVLTF.

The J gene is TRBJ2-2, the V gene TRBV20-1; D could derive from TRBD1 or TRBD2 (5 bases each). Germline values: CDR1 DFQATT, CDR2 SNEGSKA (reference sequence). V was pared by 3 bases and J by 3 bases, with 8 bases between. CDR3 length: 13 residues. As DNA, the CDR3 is TGCAGTGCTAGGGGGGAGTACACCGGGGAGCTGTTTTTT. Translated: CSARGEYTGELFF.

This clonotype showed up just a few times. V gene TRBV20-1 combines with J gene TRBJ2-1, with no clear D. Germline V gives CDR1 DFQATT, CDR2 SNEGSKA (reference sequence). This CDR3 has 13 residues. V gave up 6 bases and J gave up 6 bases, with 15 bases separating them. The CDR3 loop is CSALTVSPNEQFF. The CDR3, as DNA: TGCAGTGCCCTGACTGTCTCTCCCAATGAGCAGTTCTTC.

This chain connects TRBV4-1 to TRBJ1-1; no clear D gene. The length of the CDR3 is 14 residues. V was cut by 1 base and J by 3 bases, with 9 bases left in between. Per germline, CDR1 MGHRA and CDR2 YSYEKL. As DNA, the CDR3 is TGCGCCAGCAGCCAAGGACGGTCGGACACTGAAGCTTTCTTT. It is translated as CASSQGRSDTEAFF.

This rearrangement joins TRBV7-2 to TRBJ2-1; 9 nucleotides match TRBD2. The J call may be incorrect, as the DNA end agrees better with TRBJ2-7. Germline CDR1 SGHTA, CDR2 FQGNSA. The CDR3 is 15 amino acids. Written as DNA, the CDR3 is TGTGCCAGCAGCCCGGGACTAGCAACCGCCAATGAGCAGTACTTC. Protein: CASSPGLATANEQYF.

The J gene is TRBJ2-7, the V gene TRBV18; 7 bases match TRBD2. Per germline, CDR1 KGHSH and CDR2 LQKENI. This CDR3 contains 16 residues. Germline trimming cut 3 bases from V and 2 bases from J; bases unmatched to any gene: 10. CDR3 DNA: TGTGCCAGCTCACCGGTCCGTAGCGGGCCTACCTACGAGCAGTACTTC. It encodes CASSPVRSGPTYEQYF.

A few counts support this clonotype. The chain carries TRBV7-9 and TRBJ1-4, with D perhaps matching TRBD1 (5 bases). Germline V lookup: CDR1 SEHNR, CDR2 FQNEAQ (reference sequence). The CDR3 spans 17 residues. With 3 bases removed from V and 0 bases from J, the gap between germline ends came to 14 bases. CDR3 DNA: TGTGCCAGCAGCTTTGGGGGGACGGCGGCAACTAATGAAAAACTGTTTTTT. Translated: CASSFGGTAATNEKLFF.

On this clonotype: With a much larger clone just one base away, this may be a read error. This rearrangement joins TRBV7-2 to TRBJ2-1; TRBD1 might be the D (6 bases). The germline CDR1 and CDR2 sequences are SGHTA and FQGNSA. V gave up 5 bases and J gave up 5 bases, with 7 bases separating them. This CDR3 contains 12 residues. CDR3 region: CASSTGNNEQFF. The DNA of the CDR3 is TGTGCCAGCAGCACAGGGAACAATGAGCAGTTCTTC.

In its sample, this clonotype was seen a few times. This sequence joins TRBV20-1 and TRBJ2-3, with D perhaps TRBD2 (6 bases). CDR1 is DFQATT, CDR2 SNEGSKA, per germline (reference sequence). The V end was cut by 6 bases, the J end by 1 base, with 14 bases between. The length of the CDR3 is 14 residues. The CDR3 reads CSASPPGGTDTQYF. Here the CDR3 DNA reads TGCAGTGCATCCCCCCCGGGAGGCACAGATACGCAGTATTTT.

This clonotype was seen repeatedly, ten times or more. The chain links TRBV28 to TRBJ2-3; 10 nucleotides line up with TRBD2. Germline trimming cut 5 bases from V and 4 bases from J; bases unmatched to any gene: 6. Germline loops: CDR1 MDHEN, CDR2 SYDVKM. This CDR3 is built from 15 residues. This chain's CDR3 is CASSPQRGGPDTQYF. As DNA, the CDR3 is TGTGCCAGCAGTCCCCAGCGGGGGGGACCAGATACGCAGTATTTT. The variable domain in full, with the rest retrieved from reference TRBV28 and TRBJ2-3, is DVKVTQSSRYLVKRTGEKVFLECVQDMDHENMFWYRQDPGLGLRLIYFSYDVKMKEKGDIPEGYSVSREKKERFSLILESASTNQTSMYLCASSPQRGGPDTQYFGPGTRLTVL.